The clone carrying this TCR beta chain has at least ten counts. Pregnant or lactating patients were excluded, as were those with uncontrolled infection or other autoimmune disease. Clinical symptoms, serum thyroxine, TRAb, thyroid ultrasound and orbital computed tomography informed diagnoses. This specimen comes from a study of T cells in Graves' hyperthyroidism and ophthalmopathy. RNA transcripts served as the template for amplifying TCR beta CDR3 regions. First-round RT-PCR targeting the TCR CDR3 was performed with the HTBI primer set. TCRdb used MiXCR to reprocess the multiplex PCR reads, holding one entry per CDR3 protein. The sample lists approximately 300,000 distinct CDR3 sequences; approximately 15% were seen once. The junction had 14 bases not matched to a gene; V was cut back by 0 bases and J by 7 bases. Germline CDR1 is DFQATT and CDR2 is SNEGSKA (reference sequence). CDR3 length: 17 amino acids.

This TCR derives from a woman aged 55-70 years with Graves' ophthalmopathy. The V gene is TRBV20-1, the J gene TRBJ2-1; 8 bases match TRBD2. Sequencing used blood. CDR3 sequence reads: CSARDLRGAGVGNEQFF. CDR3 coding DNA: TGCAGTGCTAGAGACCTCCGGGGAGCGGGAGTTGGGAATGAGCAGTTCTTC.